A single sample is the source of the 10 T cell receptor beta chains below, sequenced in a study of blood T cell repertoires in COVID-19. TCRdb's table, derived via immunoSEQ multiplex PCR, lists solely in-frame clones and lacks some. The table shows some 99,000 clones, with about four fifths occurring only once. The sequenced sample was peripheral blood. The source of these receptors is a man between 65 and 79 years old with acute or convalescent COVID-19.

The chain uses TRBV5-1 and TRBJ1-2, with TRBD1 matching 7 bases. The germline V gene encodes CDR1 SGHRS and CDR2 YFSETQ. This CDR3 has 14 residues. Trimming took 4 bases from V and 7 from J; bases not matched to a gene: 10. CDR3 residues: CASSPDRPRRGYTF. CDR3 nucleotides: TGCGCCAGCAGCCCGGACAGGCCCCGCCGTGGCTACACCTTC. The full variable domain, with the rest looked up from reference TRBV5-1 and TRBJ1-2, is KAGVTQTPRYLIKTRGQQVTLSCSPISGHRSVSWYQQTPGQGLQFLFEYFSETQRNKGNFPGRFSGRQFSNSRSEMNVSTLELGDSALYLCASSPDRPRRGYTFGSGTRLTVV.

V usage is TRBV10-3 and J usage is TRBJ1-1, with D possibly matching TRBD1 (6 bases). The CDR3 runs to 19 residues. The germline gives CDR1 ENHRY, CDR2 SYGVKD. With 2 bases removed from V and 1 base from J, the gap between germline ends came to 23 bases. CDR3 bases: TGTGCCATCAGTGAGCCCTCCGGGGGGGGCCTGCGAAAGAACACTGAAGCTTTCTTT. Amino acids: CAISEPSGGGLRKNTEAFF.

The CDR3 loop reads CASSLWGDSTDTQYF. Here the CDR3 DNA reads TGTGCCAGCAGCTTATGGGGGGATAGCACAGATACGCAGTATTTT. V usage is TRBV7-6 and J usage is TRBJ2-3; possible D gene TRBD2, 6 bases. This CDR3 contains 15 residues. CDR1 SGHVS and CDR2 FNYEAQ come from the germline V gene. V was shortened by 2 bases and J by 0 bases, with 9 bases between the two germline ends.

J is TRBJ2-5 and V is TRBV5-4, with D possibly matching TRBD1 (5 bases). V lost 4 bases, J lost 2 bases, and 12 bases lay in between. The CDR3 sequence is 14 residues long. Germline V CDR1 and CDR2: SGHNT, YYREEE (reference sequence). The CDR3 here is CASSTPDSQETQYF. DNA for the CDR3: TGTGCCAGCAGCACCCCCGACAGTCAAGAGACCCAGTACTTC.

This chain uses TRBV5-1 with TRBJ1-5; TRBD1 is a possible D gene (5 bases). V lost 5 bases and J lost 0, with 9 bases in between. The CDR3 contains 14 residues. The germline CDR1 and CDR2 sequences are SGHRS and YFSETQ. The CDR3 nucleotides are TGCGCCAGCAGGCTTGACAGTAGCAATCAGCCCCAGCATTTT. Translation gives CASRLDSSNQPQHF.

The chain has TRBV24-1 and TRBJ1-2; D ambiguous. The CDR3 is 14 residues long. With 1 base removed from V and 4 bases from J, the gap between germline ends came to 9 bases. The germline V gene encodes CDR1 KGHDR and CDR2 SFDVKD. Here the CDR3 reads CATSDFTVGYGYTF. The CDR3 nucleotides are TGTGCCACCAGTGATTTTACAGTTGGCTATGGCTACACCTTC.

Written as DNA, the CDR3 is TGTGCCAGCAGTTACGTACGGGGACTAGCGGAAACCTACAATGAGCAGTTCTTC. It yields the protein CASSYVRGLAETYNEQFF. The genes are TRBV6-2 or TRBV6-3 and TRBJ2-1, with 11 bases lining up with TRBD2. CDR1 is MNHEY, CDR2 SVGEGT, per germline. V was clipped by 2 bases and J by 2 bases; unmatched bases: 8. The CDR3 loop spans 18 amino acids.

This chain links TRBV4-2 with TRBJ2-7, with TRBD2 identical over 10 bases. The CDR3 sequence is 16 residues long. V trimming: 0 bases; J trimming: 7 bases; junction bases outside the gene matches: 9. CDR1 and CDR2 (germline): LGHNA, YNFKEQ. Here the CDR3 DNA reads TGTGCCAGCAGCCAAGAGCCCGTAGCGGGAGGAAGGGAGCAGTACTTC. This gives the protein CASSQEPVAGGREQYF.

This chain joins TRBV7-8 and TRBJ1-1, with 7 bases fitting TRBD1. Germline CDR1 and CDR2: SGHVS and FQNEAQ. V shed 5 bases and J 2 bases; nucleotides not matched to a gene: 11. CDR3 length: 16 residues. In nucleotides, the CDR3 is TGTGCCAGCAGCCTTACCGGGACAGCGAGCAACACTGAAGCTTTCTTT. It specifies CASSLTGTASNTEAFF.

This clone was picked up a small number of times. The genes are TRBV7-2 and TRBJ1-1; D is perhaps TRBD1 (6 bases). Between the trimmed V and J ends, which lost 1 base and 4 bases, there was a span of 16 bases. Germline assignment: CDR1 SGHTA and CDR2 FQGNSA. CDR3 size: 16 residues. CDR3 loop: CASSLVPGQLGTEAFF. CDR3 DNA: TGTGCCAGCAGCTTAGTACCCGGACAGTTGGGCACTGAAGCTTTCTTT.